Presented here are 28 T cell receptor beta chains from one specimen sequenced in a study of beta chain features in type 1 diabetes (dated by TCRdb to 2016 to 2019). Overall study results and their limits: Type 1 diabetes patients showed a moderate but significant shortening of TCRB CDR3 length in all four CD4+ subsets.

No cognate antigen is known for these TCRs. The library was built by means of the immunoSEQ multiplex PCR assay. The entire amount of isolated RNA was reverse transcribed using the High Capacity cDNA Reverse Transcription Kit, so the sequenced TCRB transcripts were expressed ones. Held by TCRdb, this immuneACCESS table contains in-frame sequences only and omits some clones. Under half of the omission traces to an unresolved V gene where checked; the cause of the rest is unknown. This sample gives about 650,000 clones in total; roughly 12% of them show up just once. The ten largest clones represent roughly 0.12% of the sample. What was sequenced was naive CD4+ T cells from blood. Reading the label with the study, this specimen's cell subset or site is: true naive CD4+ T cells. Receptors were obtained from a man in his thirties or forties with type 1 diabetes.

This clone has a handful of counts. CDR3 in DNA: TGTGCCAGCAGCTTAGTCCCAGCAGGGGGCACAGATACGCAGTATTTT. Protein: CASSLVPAGGTDTQYF. J is TRBJ2-3 and V is TRBV7-9, with D possibly TRBD1 on 6 matching bases. This CDR3 is built from 16 residues. V was cut by 1 base and J by 1 base, with 12 bases left in between. Germline CDR1 reads SEHNR; CDR2 reads FQNEAQ (reference sequence). Drawing the rest from reference TRBV7-9 and TRBJ2-3, the complete variable domain is DTGVSQNPRHKITKRGQNVTFRCDPISEHNRLYWYRQTLGQGPEFLTYFQNEAQLEKSRLLSDRFSAERPKGSFSTLEIQRTEQGDSAMYLCASSLVPAGGTDTQYFGPGTRLTVL.

The V and J genes are TRBV5-1 and TRBJ1-1; 9 nucleotides align to TRBD1. Losses at the gene ends were 3 bases for V and 3 bases for J; bases not matched to a gene: 15. Germline CDR1 SGHRS, CDR2 YFSETQ. The CDR3 has 18 amino acids. CDR3 sequence: CASSSRTGADLEDTEAFF. DNA for the CDR3: TGCGCCAGCAGCTCCCGGACAGGGGCGGACCTTGAGGACACTGAAGCTTTCTTT.

The V and J genes are TRBV6-5 and TRBJ1-5; maybe TRBD1 (6 bases). The CDR3 runs to 14 residues. Germline V gene data show CDR1 as MNHEY and CDR2 as SVGAGI. V was cut by 10 bases and J by 2 bases, with 15 bases left in between. The CDR3: CATSSGAGNQPQHF. DNA for the CDR3: TGTGCCACATCATCGGGGGCGGGCAATCAGCCCCAGCATTTT.

This clone was seen a few times. The chain employs TRBV5-1 and TRBJ1-5; the D gene is possibly TRBD1 (5 bases). This CDR3 has 14 amino acids. CDR1 and CDR2 from the germline V gene are SGHRS and YFSETQ. Trimming removed 0 bases from V and 9 bases from J, with 13 bases in between. CDR3 protein: CASSLGAGQAPQHF. The DNA for the CDR3 is TGCGCCAGCAGCTTGGGGGCAGGGCAGGCGCCCCAGCATTTT. Together with reference TRBV5-1 and TRBJ1-5, the CDR3 gives the full variable domain: KAGVTQTPRYLIKTRGQQVTLSCSPISGHRSVSWYQQTPGQGLQFLFEYFSETQRNKGNFPGRFSGRQFSNSRSEMNVSTLELGDSALYLCASSLGAGQAPQHFGDGTRLSIL.

This clone was seen more than once but under ten times. The gene calls are TRBV7-9 and TRBJ2-7; D not certain. The V end lost 5 bases, the J end lost 2 bases, and 10 bases lay between the germline ends. Germline V gene data show CDR1 as SEHNR and CDR2 as FQNEAQ (reference sequence). CDR3 length: 13 amino acids. The CDR3 nucleotides read TGTGCCAGCAGCCTAACCACTACCTACGAGCAGTACTTC. It yields the protein CASSLTTTYEQYF.

This rearrangement joins TRBV6-6 to TRBJ1-1, with D possibly matching TRBD1 (5 bases). The length of the CDR3 is 14 residues. The V end lost 8 bases, the J end lost 0 bases, and 13 bases lay between the germline ends. Germline CDR1 MNHNY, CDR2 SVGAGI (reference sequence). CDR3: CASLKGMLNTEAFF. CDR3 coding DNA: TGTGCCAGCCTGAAGGGGATGTTGAACACTGAAGCTTTCTTT.

This chain uses TRBV5-1 with TRBJ2-3; 12 nucleotides align to TRBD2. Trimming took 4 bases from V and 7 from J; bases not matched to a gene: 10. Germline assignment: CDR1 SGHRS and CDR2 YFSETQ. This CDR3 region has 16 residues. The CDR3, as DNA: TGCGCCAGCAGCCCTATGACTAGCGGGGGCGGAAATACGCAGTATTTT. It codes for CASSPMTSGGGNTQYF. Full variable domain (remainder filled in from reference TRBV5-1 and TRBJ2-3): KAGVTQTPRYLIKTRGQQVTLSCSPISGHRSVSWYQQTPGQGLQFLFEYFSETQRNKGNFPGRFSGRQFSNSRSEMNVSTLELGDSALYLCASSPMTSGGGNTQYFGPGTRLTVL.

The genes are TRBV5-1 and TRBJ2-7; D is unresolved. Trimming left V 0 bases short and J 2 bases short, with 12 bases between. Germline loops: CDR1 SGHRS, CDR2 YFSETQ. This CDR3 region has 15 residues. DNA for the CDR3: TGCGCCAGCAGCTTGGTCCAGGACGGCGCCTACGAGCAGTACTTC. Protein product: CASSLVQDGAYEQYF.

The genes are TRBV7-3 and TRBJ2-1; TRBD2 matches 9 bases. The J segment lost 6 bases and the V segment lost 2 bases, leaving 8 bases of the junction unmatched. The CDR3 sequence is 16 residues long. Germline V gives CDR1 SGHTA, CDR2 FQGTGA. The CDR3 spells CASSLRTSEAGNEQFF. Here the CDR3 DNA reads TGTGCCAGCAGCTTACGGACTAGCGAGGCAGGCAATGAGCAGTTCTTC.

The V call is TRBV19, the J call TRBJ2-5, with TRBD2 matching over 10 bases. Germline values: CDR1 LNHDA, CDR2 SQIVND (reference sequence). J gave up 2 bases and V 5 bases, and 5 bases lay outside the gene matches. The CDR3 covers 15 residues. The CDR3 is CASSLAGVIQETQYF. Here the CDR3 DNA reads TGTGCCAGTAGTCTAGCGGGGGTGATACAAGAGACCCAGTACTTC.

The rearrangement joins TRBV7-2 to TRBJ2-1; D may be TRBD1 or TRBD2 (6 bases each). Germline lookup yields CDR1 SGHTA and CDR2 FQGNSA. Trimming cost V 6 bases and J 0 bases, with 12 bases left between them. The CDR3 is 15 amino acids. CDR3 bases: TGTGCCAGCAGTGTAGGGGGGAACTCCTACAATGAGCAGTTCTTC. This gives the protein CASSVGGNSYNEQFF.

The V call is TRBV5-1, the J call TRBJ2-2; D is uncertain. Germline CDR1 SGHRS, CDR2 YFSETQ. Trimming pared 3 bases from V and 0 bases from J, leaving 6 bases between. This CDR3 is 14 amino acids long. CDR3 protein: CASSSPSNTGELFF. The CDR3 nucleotides read TGCGCCAGCAGCTCCCCTTCGAACACCGGGGAGCTGTTTTTT.

This clone has only a few counts. The chain combines TRBV4-3 with TRBJ1-2, with unresolved D. Deletions cut 0 bases from V and 8 bases from J, with 7 bases between. CDR1 and CDR2 (germline): LGHNA, YSLEER. CDR3 length: 12 residues. The CDR3 loop reads CASSQDRSGYTF. CDR3 DNA: TGCGCCAGCAGCCAAGACAGGAGCGGCTACACCTTC.

This clone occurred a few times. The chain carries TRBV9 and TRBJ1-5; 8 nucleotides agree with TRBD1. The CDR3 sequence is 19 residues long. Germline values: CDR1 SGDLS, CDR2 YYNGEE. Trimming took 0 bases from V and 5 from J; bases not matched to a gene: 16. CDR3 region: CASSVANTRGPRAHQPQHF. CDR3 DNA sequence: TGTGCCAGCAGCGTAGCCAACACCAGGGGGCCTAGGGCCCATCAGCCCCAGCATTTT.

Here the CDR3 reads CASSPGTLQYNEQFF. Written as DNA, the CDR3 is TGTGCCAGCAGCCCCGGGACACTACAATACAATGAGCAGTTCTTC. The chain is built from TRBV5-6 and TRBJ2-1; a possible D gene is TRBD1 (6 bases). The CDR3 covers 15 residues. Germline loops: CDR1 SGHDT, CDR2 YYEEEE. Trimming stripped 4 bases from V and 4 bases from J, with 15 bases between.

V and J are TRBV29-1 and TRBJ2-3, with D perhaps assigned TRBD1 or TRBD2 (5 bases each). CDR1 is SQVTM, CDR2 ANQGSEA, per germline. There are 13 residues in the CDR3. The V end was cut by 4 bases, the J end by 2 bases, with 10 bases between. The CDR3 loop reads CSVGGVLTDTQYF. The CDR3 coding sequence is TGCAGCGTTGGAGGGGTTCTCACAGATACGCAGTATTTT.

The chain carries TRBV11-2 and TRBJ1-4; no firm D call. Looked up from germline, CDR1 is SGHAT and CDR2 is FQNNGV. The germline V and J ends were trimmed by 5 bases and 0 bases, with 1 base remaining between them. The CDR3 has 12 residues. The CDR3 coding sequence is TGTGCCAGCAGCGCAACTAATGAAAAACTGTTTTTT. This gives the protein CASSATNEKLFF.

On this clone: At one end, the junction sequence differs from germline, possibly due to a read error. This rearrangement joins TRBV7-7 to TRBJ2-1, with TRBD2 identical over 9 bases. Germline CDR1 reads SSHAT; CDR2 reads FNYEAQ (reference sequence). The CDR3 length is 16 residues. Written as DNA, the CDR3 is TGTGCTAGCAGCTTAGCTCCAGCGGGGGGATACAATGAGCAGTTCTTC. It yields the protein CASSLAPAGGYNEQFF.

This clone turned up a few times. The chain uses TRBV4-2 and TRBJ1-6, with D tentatively TRBD1 (6 bases). This CDR3 has 17 residues. Trimming shortened V by 1 base and J by 6 bases, and 16 bases separated the two germline ends. Germline assignment: CDR1 LGHNA and CDR2 YNFKEQ. CDR3 residues: CASSQATRGQSNSPLHF. DNA of the CDR3: TGTGCCAGCAGCCAAGCGACGAGGGGACAAAGTAATTCACCCCTCCACTTT.

The gene calls are TRBV11-2 and TRBJ2-4; 7 bases are shared with TRBD1. This CDR3 is 12 amino acids long. The germline CDR1 and CDR2 sequences are SGHAT and FQNNGV. Trimming removed 2 bases from V and 9 bases from J; junction bases left unmatched: 1. The CDR3 region is CASSLPGGIQYF. The CDR3 bases are TGTGCCAGCAGCTTACCAGGGGGCATTCAGTACTTC.

The rearrangement joins TRBV4-2 to TRBJ2-5, with a possible D match to TRBD2 (5 bases). The V and J ends lost 5 bases and 5 bases respectively, with 12 bases between them. Per the germline V gene, CDR1 is LGHNA and CDR2 is YNFKEQ. The CDR3 contains 13 residues. DNA for the CDR3: TGTGCCAGCAGCGTGAGGGAAGGGGAGACCCAGTACTTC. It translates to CASSVREGETQYF.

This clone was counted between two and nine times. Within the sample, other DNA sequences also encode this same CDR3. The chain carries TRBV7-9 and TRBJ2-2; D ambiguous. This CDR3 contains 14 residues. V was shortened by 0 bases and J by 2 bases, with 4 bases between the two germline ends. CDR1 and CDR2 (germline): SEHNR, FQNEAQ (reference sequence). CDR3 loop: CASSLAVNTGELFF. CDR3 DNA: TGTGCCAGCAGCTTAGCGGTTAACACCGGGGAGCTGTTTTTT.

In its sample, this clone was seen a few times. The chain links TRBV28 to TRBJ2-3, with 10 positions matching TRBD2. The CDR3 extends over 14 amino acids. Germline V gene data show CDR1 as MDHEN and CDR2 as SYDVKM. Trimming at V came to 6 bases and at J to 8 bases, leaving 8 bases not matched to a gene. The chain's CDR3 is CASRRTSGEFTQYF. The CDR3 bases are TGTGCCAGCAGGCGCACTAGCGGGGAGTTTACGCAGTATTTT. Based on the CDR3 plus reference TRBV28 and TRBJ2-3, the full variable domain is DVKVTQSSRYLVKRTGEKVFLECVQDMDHENMFWYRQDPGLGLRLIYFSYDVKMKEKGDIPEGYSVSREKKERFSLILESASTNQTSMYLCASRRTSGEFTQYFGPGTRLTVL.

The chain uses TRBV2 and TRBJ1-2; D gene unclear. CDR1 is SNHLY and CDR2 is FYNNEI in the germline V gene. The CDR3 totals 13 residues. Trimming removed 4 bases from V and 8 bases from J, with 14 bases in between. The CDR3 bases are TGTGCCAGCAGTGGTCAAGGGCCGGGAGGCTACACCTTC. Amino acid sequence: CASSGQGPGGYTF.

This chain connects TRBV27 to TRBJ1-4; D is unclear. V was trimmed by 5 bases and J by 0 bases, leaving 13 bases between them. In germline, CDR1 is MNHEY, CDR2 SMNVEV (reference sequence). The length of the CDR3 is 16 residues. The DNA for the CDR3 is TGTGCCAGCAGTCTAACCCCAGGTGCAACTAATGAAAAACTGTTTTTT. It specifies CASSLTPGATNEKLFF.

There are a few counts of this clone. The J gene is TRBJ1-2, the V gene TRBV7-9; D is undetermined. This CDR3 has 17 amino acids. The germline gives CDR1 SEHNR, CDR2 FQNEAQ (reference sequence). With 0 bases removed from V and 0 bases from J, the gap between germline ends came to 14 bases. For the CDR3, the DNA is TGTGCCAGCAGCTTAGCGGGAAGACTGCCCTCTAACTATGGCTACACCTTC. Translation gives CASSLAGRLPSNYGYTF.

The rearrangement uses TRBV7-2 and TRBJ2-5; D gene uncertain. In germline, CDR1 is SGHTA, CDR2 FQGNSA. This CDR3 has 15 amino acids. V lost 2 bases, J lost 2 bases, and 12 bases lay in between. The CDR3 DNA follows: TGTGCCAGCAGCTTATTATTCGCCCAACAAGAGACCCAGTACTTC. Its translation: CASSLLFAQQETQYF. The full variable domain, with the rest looked up from reference TRBV7-2 and TRBJ2-5, is GAGVSQSPSNKVTEKGKDVELRCDPISGHTALYWYRQSLGQGLEFLIYFQGNSAPDKSGLPSDRFSAERTGGSVSTLTIQRTQQEDSAVYLCASSLLFAQQETQYFGPGTRLLVL.

This rearrangement joins TRBV9 to TRBJ1-4, with 12 bases that match TRBD1. The CDR3 consists of 16 residues. V lost 2 bases and J lost 7; bases outside the gene matches: 6. CDR1 SGDLS and CDR2 YYNGEE come from the germline V gene. In nucleotides, the CDR3 is TGTGCCAGCAGCGTCTCCGGGACAGGGGGCGGTGAAAAACTGTTTTTT. This sequence encodes CASSVSGTGGGEKLFF. Complete variable domain (other parts from reference TRBV9 and TRBJ1-4): DSGVTQTPKHLITATGQRVTLRCSPRSGDLSVYWYQQSLDQGLQFLIQYYNGEERAKGNILERFSAQQFPDLHSELNLSSLELGDSALYFCASSVSGTGGGEKLFFGSGTQLSVL.